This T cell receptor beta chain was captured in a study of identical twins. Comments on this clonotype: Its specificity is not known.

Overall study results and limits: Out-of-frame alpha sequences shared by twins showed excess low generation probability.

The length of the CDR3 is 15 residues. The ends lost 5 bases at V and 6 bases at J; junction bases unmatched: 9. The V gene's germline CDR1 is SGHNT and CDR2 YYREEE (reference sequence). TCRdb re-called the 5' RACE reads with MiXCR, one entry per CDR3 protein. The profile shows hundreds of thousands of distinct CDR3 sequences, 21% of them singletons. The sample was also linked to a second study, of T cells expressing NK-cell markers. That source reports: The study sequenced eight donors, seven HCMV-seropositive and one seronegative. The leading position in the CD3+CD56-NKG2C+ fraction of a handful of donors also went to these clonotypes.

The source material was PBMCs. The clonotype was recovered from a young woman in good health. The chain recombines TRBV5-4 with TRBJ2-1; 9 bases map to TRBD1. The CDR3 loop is CASSSPGQGSNEQFF. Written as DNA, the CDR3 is TGTGCCAGCAGTTCTCCGGGACAGGGTAGCAATGAGCAGTTCTTC.